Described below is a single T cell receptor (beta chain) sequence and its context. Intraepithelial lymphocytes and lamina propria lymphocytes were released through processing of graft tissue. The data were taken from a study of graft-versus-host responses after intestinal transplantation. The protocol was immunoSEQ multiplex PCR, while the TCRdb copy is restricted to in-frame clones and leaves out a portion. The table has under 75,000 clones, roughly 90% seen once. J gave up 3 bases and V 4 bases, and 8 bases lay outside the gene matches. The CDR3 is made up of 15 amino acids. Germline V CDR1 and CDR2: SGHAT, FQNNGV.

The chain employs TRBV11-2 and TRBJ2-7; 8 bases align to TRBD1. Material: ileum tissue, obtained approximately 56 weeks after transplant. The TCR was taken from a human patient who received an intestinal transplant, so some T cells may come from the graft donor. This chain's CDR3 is CASSWGQTGDYEQYF. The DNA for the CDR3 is TGTGCCAGCAGCTGGGGACAGACAGGGGACTACGAGCAGTACTTC.